This T cell receptor beta chain was sequenced during a study of cytomegalovirus exposure and HLA in healthy donors. Trimming took 4 bases from V and 0 from J, leaving 6 bases between them. Per germline, CDR1 SGHDN and CDR2 FVKESK. This CDR3 spans 13 amino acids. With regard to this clone: The antigen remains undetermined. Other DNA sequences in the same sample also yield this CDR3.

Study-level points and caveats: Available immune exposure information covered CMV serostatus only.

The PCR was carried out with 60 Vbeta primers and 13 Jbeta primers. The protocol was immunoSEQ multiplex PCR, while the TCRdb copy is restricted to in-frame clones and leaves out a portion. This sample's table has around 70,000 clones. The sequencing input was PBMCs. The clonotype comes from a female donor in good health and CMV-seropositive. The chain links TRBV14 to TRBJ1-1; unclear D gene. CDR3 sequence: CASSRGLNTEAFF. The CDR3 DNA reads as TGTGCCAGCAGCCGAGGCTTGAACACTGAAGCTTTCTTT.